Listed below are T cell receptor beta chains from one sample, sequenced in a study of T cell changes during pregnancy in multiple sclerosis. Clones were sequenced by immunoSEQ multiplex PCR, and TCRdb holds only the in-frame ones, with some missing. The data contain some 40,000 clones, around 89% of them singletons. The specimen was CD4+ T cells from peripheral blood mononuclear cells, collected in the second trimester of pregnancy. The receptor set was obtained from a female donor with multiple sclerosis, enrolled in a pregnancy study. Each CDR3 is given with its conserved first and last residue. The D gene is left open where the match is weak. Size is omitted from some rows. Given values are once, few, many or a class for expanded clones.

CASSAGTSGSNEQFF	TGTGCCAGCAGCGCCGGGACTAGCGGGAGCAATGAGCAGTTCTTC	TRBD2	NA	TRBV9	TRBJ2-1
CASSLADRGQGDTQYF	TGCGCCAGCAGCTTGGCCGACAGGGGGCAGGGCGATACGCAGTATTTT	TRBD1	NA	TRBV5-1	TRBJ2-3
CASSLRQVLEQYF	TGTGCCAGCAGCCTTAGACAGGTCTTAGAGCAGTACTTC	NA	NA	TRBV28	TRBJ2-7
CAWSVRLEEAFF	TGTGCCTGGAGTGTACGACTCGAGGAAGCTTTCTTT	NA	few	TRBV30	TRBJ1-1
CASSIDRNEQFF	TGTGCCAGTAGTATAGATCGGAATGAGCAGTTCTTC	NA	NA	TRBV19	TRBJ2-1
CASSVREGKTGELFF	TGTGCCAGCAGCGTCCGGGAGGGGAAAACCGGGGAGCTGTTTTTT	TRBD2	NA	TRBV9	TRBJ2-2
CASSDTTVITGELFF	TGTGCCAGCAGTGATACGACAGTGATCACCGGGGAGCTGTTTTTT	NA	once	TRBV6-1	TRBJ2-2
CASSGYGEKLFF	TGTGCCAGCAGCGGGTACGGGGAAAAACTGTTTTTT	NA	NA	TRBV2	TRBJ1-4
CASSKTVVGANVLTF	TGTGCCAGCAGCAAGACTGTAGTTGGGGCCAACGTCCTGACTTTC	NA	NA	TRBV5-6	TRBJ2-6
CASSLWDRANYGYTF	TGTGCCAGCAGTTTGTGGGACAGGGCTAACTATGGCTACACCTTC	TRBD1	NA	TRBV28	TRBJ1-2
CASSVTPGSHEQFF	TGTGCCAGCAGCGTAACCCCGGGGAGTCATGAGCAGTTCTTC	NA	few	TRBV9	TRBJ2-1
CASAFPSGSNEQFF	TGTGCCAGCGCTTTTCCTAGCGGGAGTAATGAGCAGTTCTTC	TRBD2	NA	TRBV28	TRBJ2-1
CASSFGWSTTSNEQFF	TGCGCCAGCAGCTTCGGGTGGTCTACCACTAGCAATGAGCAGTTCTTC	NA	NA	TRBV5-1	TRBJ2-1
CASSEGLGTRKETQYF	TGTGCCAGCAGTGAAGGTTTAGGGACTAGGAAAGAGACCCAGTACTTC	TRBD2	NA	TRBV2	TRBJ2-5
CASSLASGGGDEQFF	TGTGCCAGCAGCTTAGCAAGCGGGGGGGGCGATGAGCAGTTCTTC	TRBD2	NA	TRBV7-2	TRBJ2-1
CASSPAQAGALTEAFF	TGTGCCAGCAGCCCAGCCCAGGCAGGGGCGCTCACTGAAGCTTTCTTT	NA	NA	TRBV7-9	TRBJ1-1
CASSLANEKLFF	TGTGCCAGCAGCTTGGCGAATGAAAAACTGTTTTTT	NA	NA	TRBV5-4	TRBJ1-4
CASSTGQGPNTQYF	TGTGCCAGCAGCACGGGACAGGGTCCGAATACGCAGTATTTT	TRBD1	NA	TRBV7-2	TRBJ2-3